The next 2 T cell receptor beta chains were all read from a single sample in a study of shared clonotypes between healthy human individuals. Selected positively for CCR7 and CD45RO-negative, naive CD8 cells excluded terminally differentiated effector memory CD45RA+ cells. Assay: immunoSEQ multiplex PCR; the TCRdb copy retains only in-frame clones and omits some. This sample has over 750,000 clones, with roughly 96% found just once. The specimen was naive CD8+ T cells sorted from blood. These receptors came from a man aged 25 to 45 in good health.

The gene calls are TRBV7-9 and TRBJ1-1; TRBD1 matches at 7 bases. Trimming removed 1 base from V and 3 bases from J; junction bases left unmatched: 2. This CDR3 is 14 amino acids long. Germline V lookup: CDR1 SEHNR, CDR2 FQNEAQ (reference sequence). CDR3 DNA sequence: TGTGCCAGCAGCTTAGGGGACAGTTACACTGAAGCTTTCTTT. It is translated as CASSLGDSYTEAFF.

Only one count was recorded for this clone. The CDR3 is CASSLNGGDHEQYF. The CDR3 DNA reads as TGTGCCAGCAGCCTTAACGGTGGGGACCACGAGCAGTACTTC. V gene TRBV6-6 combines with J gene TRBJ2-7; perhaps D is TRBD1 or TRBD2 (5 bases each). Germline assignment: CDR1 MNHNY and CDR2 SVGAGI (reference sequence). Deletions cut 6 bases from V and 5 bases from J, with 17 bases between. This CDR3 has 14 residues.